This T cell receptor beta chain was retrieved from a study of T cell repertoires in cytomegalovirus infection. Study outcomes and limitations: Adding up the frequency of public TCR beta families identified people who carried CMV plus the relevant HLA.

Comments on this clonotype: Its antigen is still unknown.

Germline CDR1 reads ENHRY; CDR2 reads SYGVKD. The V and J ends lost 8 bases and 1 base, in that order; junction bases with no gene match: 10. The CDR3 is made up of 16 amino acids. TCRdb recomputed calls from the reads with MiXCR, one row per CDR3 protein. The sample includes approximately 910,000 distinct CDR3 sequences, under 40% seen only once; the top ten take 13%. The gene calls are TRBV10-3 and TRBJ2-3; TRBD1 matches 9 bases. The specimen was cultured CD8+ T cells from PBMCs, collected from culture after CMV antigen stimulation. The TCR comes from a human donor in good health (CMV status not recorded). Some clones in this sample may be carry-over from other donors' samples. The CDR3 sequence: CAIRPGTGIGTDTQYF. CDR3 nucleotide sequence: TGTGCCATCCGTCCCGGGACAGGGATCGGCACAGATACGCAGTATTTT.